This T cell receptor (beta chain) was recovered during a study of type 1 regulatory T cells. Whole-study context: This in vitro CD4 product, T-allo10, is enriched for Tr1 cells and alloantigen-specific.

From the reads, TCRdb called clonotypes with MiXCR, one entry per CDR3 protein. The table has 20,000 to 25,000 distinct CDR3 sequences, roughly 45% seen once. In regard to this clonotype: The antigen is undetermined.

The sequence was collected from a human donor in good health. Material: cultured T cells, either the whole culture or a sorted T cell fraction (not recorded which).

The CDR3 DNA sequence: TGTGCCAGCAGCTGGGGGTTAACAGGTCTTCCCTACAATGAGCAGTTCTTC. Encoded protein: CASSWGLTGLPYNEQFF. The genes are TRBV7-9 and TRBJ2-1, with D perhaps TRBD1 or TRBD2 (5 bases each). The V gene lost 4 bases and the J gene lost 2 bases, with 18 bases spanning the gap. The germline gives CDR1 SEHNR, CDR2 FQNEAQ (reference sequence). The CDR3 runs 17 residues.